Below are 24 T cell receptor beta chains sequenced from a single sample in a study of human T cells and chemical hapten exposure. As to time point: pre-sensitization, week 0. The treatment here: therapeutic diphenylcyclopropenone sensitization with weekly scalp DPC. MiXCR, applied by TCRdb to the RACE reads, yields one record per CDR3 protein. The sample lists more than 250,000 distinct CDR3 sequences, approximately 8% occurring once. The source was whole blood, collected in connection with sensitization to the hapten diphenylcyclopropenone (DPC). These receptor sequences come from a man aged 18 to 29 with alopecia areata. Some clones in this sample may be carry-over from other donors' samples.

CDR3 amino acids: CASSLGLSAATNEKLFF. CDR3 bases: TGTGCCAGCAGCTTAGGTTTGAGTGCTGCAACTAATGAAAAACTGTTTTTT. The chain recombines TRBV7-9 with TRBJ1-4; D gene uncertain. This CDR3 comprises 17 residues. CDR1 and CDR2 from the germline V gene are SEHNR and FQNEAQ (reference sequence). Deletions cut 1 base from V and 0 bases from J, with 12 bases between. Filled out from reference TRBV7-9 and TRBJ1-4, the complete variable domain reads DTGVSQNPRHKITKRGQNVTFRCDPISEHNRLYWYRQTLGQGPEFLTYFQNEAQLEKSRLLSDRFSAERPKGSFSTLEIQRTEQGDSAMYLCASSLGLSAATNEKLFFGSGTQLSVL.

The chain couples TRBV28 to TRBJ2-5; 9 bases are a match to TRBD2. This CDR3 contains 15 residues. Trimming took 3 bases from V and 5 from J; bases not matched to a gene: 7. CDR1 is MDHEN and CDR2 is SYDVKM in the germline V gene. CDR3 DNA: TGTGCCAGCAGTTTGATGCGGGGGGGCGTGGAGACCCAGTACTTC. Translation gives CASSLMRGGVETQYF.

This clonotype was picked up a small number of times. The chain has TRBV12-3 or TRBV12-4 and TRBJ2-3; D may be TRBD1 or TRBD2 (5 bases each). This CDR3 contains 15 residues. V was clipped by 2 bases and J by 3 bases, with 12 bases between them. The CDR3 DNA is TGTGCCAGCAGTTTAAGGGTTGGGGGAACAGATACGCAGTATTTT. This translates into CASSLRVGGTDTQYF.

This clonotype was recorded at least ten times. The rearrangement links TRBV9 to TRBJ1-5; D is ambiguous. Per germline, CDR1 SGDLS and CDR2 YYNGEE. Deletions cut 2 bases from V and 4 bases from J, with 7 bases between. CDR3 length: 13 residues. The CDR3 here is CASSVSGNQPQHF. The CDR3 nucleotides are TGTGCCAGCAGCGTCTCAGGAAATCAGCCCCAGCATTTT.

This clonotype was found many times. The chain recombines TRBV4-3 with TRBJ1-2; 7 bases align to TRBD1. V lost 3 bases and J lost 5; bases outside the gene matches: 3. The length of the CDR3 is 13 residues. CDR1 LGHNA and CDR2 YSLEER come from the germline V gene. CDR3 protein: CASSQGQLYGYTF. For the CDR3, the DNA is TGCGCCAGCAGCCAGGGACAGCTATATGGCTACACCTTC.

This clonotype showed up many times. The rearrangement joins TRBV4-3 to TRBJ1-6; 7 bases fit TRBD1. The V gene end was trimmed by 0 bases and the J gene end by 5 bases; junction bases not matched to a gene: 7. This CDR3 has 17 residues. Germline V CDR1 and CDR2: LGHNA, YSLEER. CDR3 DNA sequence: TGCGCCAGCAGCCAAGAAGGGGGCCCCCCCCATAATTCACCCCTCCACTTT. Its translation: CASSQEGGPPHNSPLHF.

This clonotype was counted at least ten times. The CDR3 DNA reads TGTGCCAGCAGCTTAGGGCTTGAATTCTACAATGAGCAGTTCTTC. Translated, it gives CASSLGLEFYNEQFF. This chain uses TRBV11-3 with TRBJ2-1; D gene unclear. The CDR3 is 15 residues long. V gave up 1 base and J gave up 3 bases, with 10 bases separating them. CDR1 SGHNT and CDR2 YENEEA come from the germline V gene.

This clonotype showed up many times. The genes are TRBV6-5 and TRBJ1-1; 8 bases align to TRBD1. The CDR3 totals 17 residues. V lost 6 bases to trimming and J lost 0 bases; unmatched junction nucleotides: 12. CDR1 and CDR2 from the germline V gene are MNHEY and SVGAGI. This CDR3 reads CASSRGQGGSMNTEAFF. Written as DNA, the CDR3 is TGTGCCAGCAGCCGCGGACAGGGAGGATCCATGAACACTGAAGCTTTCTTT.

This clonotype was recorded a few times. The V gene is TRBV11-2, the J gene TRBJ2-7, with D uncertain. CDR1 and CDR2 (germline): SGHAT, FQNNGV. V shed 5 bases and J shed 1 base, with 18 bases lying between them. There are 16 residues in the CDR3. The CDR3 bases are TGTGCCAGCAGCCAGATAGGGTCGGGCATATCCTACGAGCAGTACTTC. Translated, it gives CASSQIGSGISYEQYF.

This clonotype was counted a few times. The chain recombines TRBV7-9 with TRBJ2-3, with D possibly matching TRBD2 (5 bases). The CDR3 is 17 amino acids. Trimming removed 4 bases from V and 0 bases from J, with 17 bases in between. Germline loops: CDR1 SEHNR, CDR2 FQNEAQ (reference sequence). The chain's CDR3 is CASSSATGLASTDTQYF. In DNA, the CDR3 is TGTGCCAGCAGCTCTGCGACTGGGCTAGCTAGCACAGATACGCAGTATTTT.

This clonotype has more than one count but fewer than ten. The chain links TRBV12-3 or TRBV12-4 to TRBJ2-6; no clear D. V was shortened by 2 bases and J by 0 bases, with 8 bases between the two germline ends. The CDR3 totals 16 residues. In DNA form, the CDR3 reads TGTGCCAGCAGTTTATATTTGGGCTCTGGGGCCAACGTCCTGACTTTC. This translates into CASSLYLGSGANVLTF.

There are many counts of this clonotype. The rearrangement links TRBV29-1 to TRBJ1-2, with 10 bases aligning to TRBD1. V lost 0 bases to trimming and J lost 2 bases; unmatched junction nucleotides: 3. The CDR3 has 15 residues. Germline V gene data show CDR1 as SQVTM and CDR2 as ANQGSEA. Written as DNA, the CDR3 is TGCAGCGTTGAAGAAGGGACAGGGGAGAACTATGGCTACACCTTC. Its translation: CSVEEGTGENYGYTF. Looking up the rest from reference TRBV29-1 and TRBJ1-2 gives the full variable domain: SAVISQKPSRDICQRGTSLTIQCQVDSQVTMMFWYRQQPGQSLTLIATANQGSEATYESGFVIDKFPISRPNLTFSTLTVSNMSPEDSSIYLCSVEEGTGENYGYTFGSGTRLTVV.

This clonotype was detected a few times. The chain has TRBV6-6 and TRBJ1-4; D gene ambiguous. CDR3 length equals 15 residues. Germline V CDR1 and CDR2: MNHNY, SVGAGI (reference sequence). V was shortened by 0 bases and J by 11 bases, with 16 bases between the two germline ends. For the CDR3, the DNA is TGTGCCAGCAGTTACTCGAGTCTCTCTCCGGGGAAACTGTTTTTT. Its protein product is CASSYSSLSPGKLFF.

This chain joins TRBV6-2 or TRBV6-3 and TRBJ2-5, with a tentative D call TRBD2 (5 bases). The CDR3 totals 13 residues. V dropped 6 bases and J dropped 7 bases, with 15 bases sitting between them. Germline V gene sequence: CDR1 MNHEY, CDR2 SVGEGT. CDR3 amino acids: CASSLDGGGTQYF. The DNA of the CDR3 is TGTGCCAGCAGCTTGGACGGAGGCGGGACCCAGTACTTC.

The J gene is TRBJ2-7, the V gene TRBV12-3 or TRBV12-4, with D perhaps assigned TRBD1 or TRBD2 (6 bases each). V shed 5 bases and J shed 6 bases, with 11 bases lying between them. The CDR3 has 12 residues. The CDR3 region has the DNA TGTGCCAGCAGTGGAGGGGGAGGCGAGCAGTACTTC. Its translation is CASSGGGGEQYF.

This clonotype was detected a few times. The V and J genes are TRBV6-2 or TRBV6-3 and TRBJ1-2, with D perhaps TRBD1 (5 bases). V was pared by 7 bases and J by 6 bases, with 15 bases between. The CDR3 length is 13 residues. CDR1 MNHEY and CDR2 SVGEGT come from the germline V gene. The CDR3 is CASIGALPHGYTF. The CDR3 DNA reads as TGTGCCAGCATCGGGGCACTACCCCATGGCTACACCTTC.

The CDR3 DNA is TGTGCCAGCAGTTTGTGGGGGGCCCGCTCCTACAATGAGCAGTTCTTC. It translates to CASSLWGARSYNEQFF. The J gene is TRBJ2-1, the V gene TRBV27; either TRBD1 or TRBD2 may supply D (6 bases each). The CDR3 is made up of 16 amino acids. From germline, CDR1 is MNHEY and CDR2 SMNVEV (reference sequence). V was pared by 3 bases and J by 0 bases, with 12 bases between.

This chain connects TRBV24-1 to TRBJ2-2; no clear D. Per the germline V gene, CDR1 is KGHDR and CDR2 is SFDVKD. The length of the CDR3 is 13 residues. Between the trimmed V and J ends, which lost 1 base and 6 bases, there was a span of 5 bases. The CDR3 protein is CATSDFNAGELFF. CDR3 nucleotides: TGTGCCACCAGTGATTTTAACGCCGGGGAGCTGTTTTTT.

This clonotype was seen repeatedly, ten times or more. The CDR3 protein is CASSVARGFYNEQFF. For the CDR3, the DNA is TGTGCCAGCAGCGTAGCCAGGGGTTTTTACAATGAGCAGTTCTTC. The rearrangement uses TRBV9 and TRBJ2-1; possibly TRBD1 for D (6 bases). CDR1 and CDR2 (germline): SGDLS, YYNGEE. CDR3 size: 15 residues. V was shortened by 0 bases and J by 4 bases, with 11 bases between the two germline ends. The complete variable domain, with remaining parts taken from reference TRBV9 and TRBJ2-1, reads DSGVTQTPKHLITATGQRVTLRCSPRSGDLSVYWYQQSLDQGLQFLIQYYNGEERAKGNILERFSAQQFPDLHSELNLSSLELGDSALYFCASSVARGFYNEQFFGPGTRLTVL.

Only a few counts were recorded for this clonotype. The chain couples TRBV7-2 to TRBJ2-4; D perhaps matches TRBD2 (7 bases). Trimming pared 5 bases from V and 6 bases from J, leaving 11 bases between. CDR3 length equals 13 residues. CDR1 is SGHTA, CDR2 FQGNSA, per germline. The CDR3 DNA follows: TGTGCCAGCAGCGGGGGGGCTGGAAACATTCAGTACTTC. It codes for CASSGGAGNIQYF. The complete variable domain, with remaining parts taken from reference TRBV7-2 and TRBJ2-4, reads GAGVSQSPSNKVTEKGKDVELRCDPISGHTALYWYRQSLGQGLEFLIYFQGNSAPDKSGLPSDRFSAERTGGSVSTLTIQRTQQEDSAVYLCASSGGAGNIQYFGAGTRLSVL.

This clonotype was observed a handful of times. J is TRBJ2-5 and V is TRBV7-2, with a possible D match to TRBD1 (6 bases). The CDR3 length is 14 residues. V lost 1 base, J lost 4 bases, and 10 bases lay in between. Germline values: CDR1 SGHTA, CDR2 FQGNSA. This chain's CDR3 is CASSLVAGVETQYF. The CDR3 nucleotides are TGTGCCAGCAGCTTAGTTGCAGGGGTAGAGACCCAGTACTTC.

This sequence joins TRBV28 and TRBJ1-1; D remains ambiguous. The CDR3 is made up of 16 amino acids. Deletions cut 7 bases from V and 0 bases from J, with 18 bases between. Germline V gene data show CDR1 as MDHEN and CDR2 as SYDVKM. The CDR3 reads CASISSGRKLNTEAFF. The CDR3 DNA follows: TGTGCCAGCATCTCAAGTGGACGGAAATTGAACACTGAAGCTTTCTTT.

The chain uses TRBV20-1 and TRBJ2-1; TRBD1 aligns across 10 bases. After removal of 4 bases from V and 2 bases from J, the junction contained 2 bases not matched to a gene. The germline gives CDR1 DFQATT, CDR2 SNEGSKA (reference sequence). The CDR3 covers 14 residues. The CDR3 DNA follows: TGCAGTGCTAAGGGACAGGGGACCTACAATGAGCAGTTCTTC. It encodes CSAKGQGTYNEQFF.

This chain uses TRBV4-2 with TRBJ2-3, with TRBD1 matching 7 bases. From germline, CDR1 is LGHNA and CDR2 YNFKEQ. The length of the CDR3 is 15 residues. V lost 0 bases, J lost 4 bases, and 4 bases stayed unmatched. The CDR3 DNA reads TGTGCCAGCAGCCAAGATGAGCAGGGGGCAGATACGCAGTATTTT. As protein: CASSQDEQGADTQYF.